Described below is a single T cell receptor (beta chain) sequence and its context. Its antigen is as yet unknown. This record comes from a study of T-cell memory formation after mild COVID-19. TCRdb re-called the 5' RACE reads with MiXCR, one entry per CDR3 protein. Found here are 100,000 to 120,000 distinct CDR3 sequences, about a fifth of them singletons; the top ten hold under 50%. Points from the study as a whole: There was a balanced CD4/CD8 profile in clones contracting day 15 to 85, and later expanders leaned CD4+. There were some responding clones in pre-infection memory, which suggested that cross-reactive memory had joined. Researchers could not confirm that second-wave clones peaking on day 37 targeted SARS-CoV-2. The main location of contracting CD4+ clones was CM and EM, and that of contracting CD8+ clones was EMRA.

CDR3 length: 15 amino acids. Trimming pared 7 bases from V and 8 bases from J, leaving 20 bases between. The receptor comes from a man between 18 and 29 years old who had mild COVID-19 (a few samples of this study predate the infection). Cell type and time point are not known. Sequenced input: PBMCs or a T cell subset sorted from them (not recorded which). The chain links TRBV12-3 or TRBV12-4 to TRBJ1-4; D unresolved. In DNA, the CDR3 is TGTGCCAGCACCCCGGCCCTGACCCTAGGGGAAAAACTGTTTTTT. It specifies CASTPALTLGEKLFF.